One sample yielded the 7 T cell receptor beta chains listed below, sequenced in a study of blood T cell repertoires in COVID-19. Clones were sequenced by immunoSEQ multiplex PCR, and TCRdb holds only the in-frame ones, with some missing. The table lists about 160,000 clones, more than 65% of them singletons, with 8.1% in the top ten. Input material: peripheral blood. All receptors come from a woman in her sixties or seventies with COVID-19, enrolled during active disease.

This sequence joins TRBV6-5 and TRBJ1-2, with 10 bases fitting TRBD1. CDR1 is MNHEY, CDR2 SVGAGI, per germline. The CDR3 spans 15 residues. V shed 4 bases, J shed 8 bases, and the junction held 10 bases outside the gene matches. CDR3 in amino acids: CASSFIRDRGWGYTF. The CDR3 coding sequence is TGTGCCAGCAGTTTTATCCGGGACAGGGGTTGGGGCTACACCTTC.

The sample holds a few counts of this clone. The rearrangement links TRBV7-2 to TRBJ1-2, with TRBD1 identical over 11 bases. The CDR3 spans 14 residues. J lost 4 bases, V lost 3 bases, and 1 base had no gene match. The germline V gene encodes CDR1 SGHTA and CDR2 FQGNSA. In nucleotides, the CDR3 is TGTGCCAGCAGCTTCGGACAGGGGGCCTATGGCTACACCTTC. It translates to CASSFGQGAYGYTF.

The rearrangement joins TRBV19 to TRBJ2-2; TRBD1 matches 7 bases. This CDR3 comprises 15 residues. J was trimmed by 2 bases and V by 5 bases; bases with no gene match: 5. Germline values: CDR1 LNHDA, CDR2 SQIVND (reference sequence). The CDR3 DNA reads as TGTGCCAGTAGTCACCGACAGGGCAACACCGGGGAGCTGTTTTTT. Protein: CASSHRQGNTGELFF.

Note on this clone: Germline is not matched at one junction end, which may reflect a read error. This chain joins TRBV6-5 and TRBJ2-4; tentative D call: TRBD1 (6 bases). The CDR3 sequence is 15 residues long. CDR1 is MNHEY, CDR2 SVGAGI, per germline. The CDR3 nucleotides read TGTGCCAGCAGTGACTCCACAGGGACGGGAAACATTCAGTACTTC. It is translated as CASSDSTGTGNIQYF.

This sequence joins TRBV18 and TRBJ2-7; 11 bases match TRBD1. CDR3 length: 15 residues. Per germline, CDR1 KGHSH and CDR2 LQKENI. Germline trimming cut 6 bases from V and 3 bases from J; bases unmatched to any gene: 7. The CDR3 loop reads CASSPGTGGRYEQYF. CDR3 nucleotide sequence: TGTGCCAGCTCCCCCGGGACAGGGGGGCGCTACGAGCAGTACTTC.

The V and J genes are TRBV5-1 and TRBJ1-4; possible D gene TRBD1, 5 bases. Deletions cut 5 bases from V and 3 bases from J, with 8 bases between. The CDR3 covers 13 residues. Germline loops: CDR1 SGHRS, CDR2 YFSETQ. This CDR3 reads CASRWGSNEKLFF. In DNA form, the CDR3 reads TGCGCCAGCAGGTGGGGCTCTAATGAAAAACTGTTTTTT.

V and J are TRBV5-1 and TRBJ1-5; D is undetermined. V was cut by 4 bases and J by 5 bases, with 10 bases left in between. The length of the CDR3 is 13 residues. Germline V gene sequence: CDR1 SGHRS, CDR2 YFSETQ. The CDR3 bases are TGCGCCAGCAGCCCAACCGGGGATCAGCCCCAGCATTTT. This translates into CASSPTGDQPQHF.